This T cell receptor beta chain was obtained from a study of shared clonotypes between healthy human individuals. Background on the study: The composition of the donors was two women and a few men aged 18 to 49.

Only in-frame clones appear in the TCRdb table, and some are missing; sequencing was by immunoSEQ multiplex PCR. The sample includes fewer than 850,000 clones, just over 95% of them seen just once. This CDR3 comprises 17 residues. Germline values: CDR1 SNHLY, CDR2 FYNNEI. The V gene lost 8 bases and the J gene lost 1 base, with 23 bases spanning the gap. Naive CD8 populations comprised CD45RO-negative cells positively selected for CCR7, excluding terminally differentiated effector memory CD45RA+ cells. Healthy and HIV-negative, the adult donors had no recent acute infections or vaccinations. On this clone: What it binds is unknown.

General observations from the study: The low donor count limited represented genetic and exposure-history diversity. Generation probabilities of non-shared clonotypes were lower (relative to those shared by all four donors).

The rearrangement joins TRBV2 to TRBJ1-1; a possible D gene is TRBD1 (5 bases). The specimen was naive CD8+ T cells sorted from blood. This clonotype originated in a man aged 25-40 years in good health. The CDR3 here is CASEGAVRTRENTEAFF. The CDR3 DNA sequence: TGTGCCAGCGAAGGGGCCGTTAGGACAAGAGAGAACACTGAAGCTTTCTTT.